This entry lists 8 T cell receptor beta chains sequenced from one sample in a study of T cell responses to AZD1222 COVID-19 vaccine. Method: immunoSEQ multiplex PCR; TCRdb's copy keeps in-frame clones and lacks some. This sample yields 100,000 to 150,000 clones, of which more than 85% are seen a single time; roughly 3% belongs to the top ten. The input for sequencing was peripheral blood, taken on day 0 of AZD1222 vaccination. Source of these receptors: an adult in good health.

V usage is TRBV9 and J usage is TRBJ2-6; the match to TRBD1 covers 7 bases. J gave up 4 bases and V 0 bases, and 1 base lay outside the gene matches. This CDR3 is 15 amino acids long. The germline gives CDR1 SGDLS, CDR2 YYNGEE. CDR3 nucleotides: TGTGCCAGCAGCGTAGGACAGGGCGGGGCCAACGTCCTGACTTTC. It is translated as CASSVGQGGANVLTF.

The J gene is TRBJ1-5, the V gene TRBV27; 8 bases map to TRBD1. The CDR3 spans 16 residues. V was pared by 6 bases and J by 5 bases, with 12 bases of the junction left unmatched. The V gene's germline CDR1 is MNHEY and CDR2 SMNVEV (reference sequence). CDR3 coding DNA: TGTGCCAGCAGCCAAACCTGGGACAGGAGGCATCAGCCCCAGCATTTT. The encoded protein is CASSQTWDRRHQPQHF.

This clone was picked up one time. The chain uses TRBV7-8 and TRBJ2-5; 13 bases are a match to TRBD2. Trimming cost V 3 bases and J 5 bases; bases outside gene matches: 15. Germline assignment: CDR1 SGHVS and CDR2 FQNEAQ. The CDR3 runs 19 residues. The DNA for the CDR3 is TGTGCCAGCAGCTTTTGGGGGACGGGGACTAGCGGGACAGGGGAGACCCAGTACTTC. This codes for CASSFWGTGTSGTGETQYF.

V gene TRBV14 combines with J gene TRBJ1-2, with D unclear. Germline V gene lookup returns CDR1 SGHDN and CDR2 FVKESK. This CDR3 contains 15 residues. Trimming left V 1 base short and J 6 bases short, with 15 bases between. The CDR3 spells CASSQGKGGSHGYTF. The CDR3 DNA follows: TGTGCCAGCAGCCAAGGGAAGGGAGGCAGCCATGGCTACACCTTC.

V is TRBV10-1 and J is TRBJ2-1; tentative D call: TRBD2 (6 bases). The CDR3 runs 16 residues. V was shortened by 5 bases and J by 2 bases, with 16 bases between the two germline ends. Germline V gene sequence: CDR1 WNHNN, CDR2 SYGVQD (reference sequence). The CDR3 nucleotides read TGCGCCAGCAGTCCCGCCGGGAGAATCACCTACAATGAGCAGTTCTTC. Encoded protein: CASSPAGRITYNEQFF.

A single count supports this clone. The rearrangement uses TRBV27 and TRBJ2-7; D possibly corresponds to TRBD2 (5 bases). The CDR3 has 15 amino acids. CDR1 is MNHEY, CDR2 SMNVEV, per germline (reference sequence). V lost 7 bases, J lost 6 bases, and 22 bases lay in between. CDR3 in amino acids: CASKVASGVRGEQYF. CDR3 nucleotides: TGTGCCAGCAAAGTTGCCTCCGGGGTCCGGGGCGAGCAGTACTTC.

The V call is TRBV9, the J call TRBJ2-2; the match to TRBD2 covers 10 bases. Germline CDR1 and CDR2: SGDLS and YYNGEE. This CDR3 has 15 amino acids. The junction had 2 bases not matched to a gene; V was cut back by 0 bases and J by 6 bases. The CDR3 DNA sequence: TGTGCCAGCAGCGTAGCAGCGGGAGGGTCCGGGGAGCTGTTTTTT. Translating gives CASSVAAGGSGELFF.

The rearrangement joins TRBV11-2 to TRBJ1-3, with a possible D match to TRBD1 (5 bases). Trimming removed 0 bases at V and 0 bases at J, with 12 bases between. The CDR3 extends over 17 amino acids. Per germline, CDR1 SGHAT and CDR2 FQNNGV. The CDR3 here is CASSLDQQVYSGNTIYF. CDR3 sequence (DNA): TGTGCCAGCAGCTTAGATCAACAGGTTTACTCTGGAAACACCATATATTTT.